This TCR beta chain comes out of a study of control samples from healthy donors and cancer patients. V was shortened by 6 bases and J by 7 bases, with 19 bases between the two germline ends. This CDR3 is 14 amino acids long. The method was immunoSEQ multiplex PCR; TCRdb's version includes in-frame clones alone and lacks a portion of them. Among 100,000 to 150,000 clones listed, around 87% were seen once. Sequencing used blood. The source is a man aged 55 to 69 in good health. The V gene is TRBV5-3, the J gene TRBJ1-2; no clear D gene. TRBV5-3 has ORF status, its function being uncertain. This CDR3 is CARIPPWAPGGYTF. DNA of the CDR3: TGTGCCAGAATACCACCCTGGGCCCCGGGTGGCTACACCTTC.